This passage covers 24 T cell receptor beta chains from one sample sequenced in a study of cytomegalovirus exposure and HLA in healthy donors. The PCR was carried out with 60 Vbeta primers and 13 Jbeta primers. Profiled with immunoSEQ multiplex PCR; TCRdb holds only in-frame clones, not every one. The sample has under 200,000 clones, around three quarters seen once. The sample comprised PBMCs. These receptor sequences come from a woman aged 25-40 years in good health and CMV-seronegative.

The chain employs TRBV6-5 and TRBJ2-3; D not resolved. Trimming shortened V by 6 bases and J by 3 bases, and 16 bases separated the two germline ends. The CDR3 is made up of 15 amino acids. The germline V gene has CDR1 MNHEY and CDR2 SVGAGI. The CDR3 region is CASSPRPLETDTQYF. The DNA for the CDR3 is TGTGCCAGCAGCCCCCGCCCTCTAGAGACAGATACGCAGTATTTT.

The chain couples TRBV7-2 to TRBJ2-5, with TRBD2 matching over 14 bases. CDR3 length: 15 amino acids. Germline V lookup: CDR1 SGHTA, CDR2 FQGNSA. The V segment lost 3 bases and the J segment 7 bases; nucleotides outside the gene matches: 4. The CDR3 region is CASSLGLAGEGTQYF. As DNA, the CDR3 is TGTGCCAGCAGCTTGGGACTAGCGGGAGAGGGGACCCAGTACTTC.

This chain uses TRBV4-3 with TRBJ2-3, with TRBD1 matching over 7 bases. The CDR3 is 19 amino acids. Germline loops: CDR1 LGHNA, CDR2 YSLEER. J gave up 1 base and V 3 bases, and 16 bases lay outside the gene matches. CDR3 protein: CASSQGWLKDRRRTDTQYF. DNA of the CDR3: TGCGCCAGCAGCCAGGGGTGGTTAAAGGACAGGCGACGCACAGATACGCAGTATTTT.

The genes are TRBV27 and TRBJ2-7, with 7 nucleotides matching TRBD1. CDR1 and CDR2 from the germline V gene are MNHEY and SMNVEV (reference sequence). Trimming at V came to 4 bases and at J to 3 bases, leaving 9 bases not matched to a gene. CDR3 length equals 15 residues. This CDR3 is CASSSRGQSNYEQYF. CDR3 nucleotides: TGTGCCAGCAGTTCCAGGGGACAGTCCAACTACGAGCAGTACTTC.

The chain uses TRBV4-1 and TRBJ2-5, with 11 bases that match TRBD2. This CDR3 contains 18 residues. The V gene's germline CDR1 is MGHRA and CDR2 YSYEKL. Trimming at V came to 3 bases and at J to 5 bases, leaving 14 bases not matched to a gene. CDR3 sequence (DNA): TGCGCCAGCAGCCACCCCAATAGCGGGAGGGTGAGGTGGGAGACCCAGTACTTC. It specifies CASSHPNSGRVRWETQYF.

The V gene is TRBV9, the J gene TRBJ1-2, with 10 bases matching TRBD1. Germline V gene lookup returns CDR1 SGDLS and CDR2 YYNGEE. J gave up 2 bases and V 3 bases, and 7 bases lay outside the gene matches. The CDR3 has 16 residues. In DNA, the CDR3 is TGTGCCAGCAGCGCCGGATCGACAGGGGGCAACTATGGCTACACCTTC. It translates to CASSAGSTGGNYGYTF.

The gene calls are TRBV6-1 and TRBJ1-6; 7 nucleotides agree with TRBD1. Germline V gene sequence: CDR1 MNHNS, CDR2 SASEGT. This CDR3 is built from 15 residues. V lost 2 bases to trimming and J lost 7 bases; unmatched junction nucleotides: 5. The CDR3 reads CASSETQGSNSPLHF. The CDR3 nucleotides are TGTGCCAGCAGTGAAACACAGGGGTCCAATTCACCCCTCCACTTT.

The chain recombines TRBV27 with TRBJ2-2, with D unresolved. V was cut by 4 bases and J by 5 bases, with 11 bases left in between. Germline V CDR1 and CDR2: MNHEY, SMNVEV (reference sequence). The CDR3 is 14 amino acids. For the CDR3, the DNA is TGTGCCAGCAGTTCGCTAGTGAAGACCGGGGAGCTGTTTTTT. This gives the protein CASSSLVKTGELFF.

This clone has only one observation. The chain is built from TRBV4-2 and TRBJ1-2, with TRBD1 identical over 9 bases. CDR1 LGHNA and CDR2 YNFKEQ come from the germline V gene. CDR3 size: 16 residues. V shed 0 bases and J 5 bases; nucleotides not matched to a gene: 7. CDR3 protein: CASSQEILDRGYGYTF. Written as DNA, the CDR3 is TGTGCCAGCAGCCAAGAAATCCTAGACAGGGGGTATGGCTACACCTTC.

This chain links TRBV27 with TRBJ2-7, with TRBD2 matching over 7 bases. V was clipped by 6 bases and J by 3 bases; unmatched bases: 11. Germline V gene sequence: CDR1 MNHEY, CDR2 SMNVEV (reference sequence). The CDR3 length is 15 residues. The CDR3, as DNA: TGTGCCAGCAGAGTGCGGGGAGGGGAGTACTACGAGCAGTACTTC. It codes for CASRVRGGEYYEQYF.

CDR3 region: CASRLNYGYTF. In DNA form, the CDR3 reads TGTGCCAGCAGGCTAAACTATGGCTACACCTTC. V usage is TRBV28 and J usage is TRBJ1-2; D is unclear. CDR1 and CDR2 from the germline V gene are MDHEN and SYDVKM. Trimming pared 6 bases from V and 2 bases from J, leaving 4 bases between. The CDR3 runs 11 residues.

This clone has only one observation. The V and J genes are TRBV7-3 and TRBJ1-5, with TRBD1 matching 9 bases. The CDR3 consists of 15 residues. Germline-derived CDR1 and CDR2 are SGHTA and FQGTGA. V lost 3 bases and J lost 3; bases outside the gene matches: 3. This CDR3 reads CASSFDRGDNQPQHF. The CDR3 DNA is TGTGCCAGCAGCTTCGACAGGGGGGACAATCAGCCCCAGCATTTT.

The chain is built from TRBV7-9 and TRBJ2-7; 10 bases are shared with TRBD2. The CDR3 contains 14 residues. Germline loops: CDR1 SEHNR, CDR2 FQNEAQ (reference sequence). The junction had 5 bases not matched to a gene; V was cut back by 4 bases and J by 5 bases. The CDR3 nucleotides are TGTGCCAGCAGCTCCCCCGGGACTAGCGACGAGCAGTACTTC. This gives the protein CASSSPGTSDEQYF.

The chain is built from TRBV19 and TRBJ1-1; 9 nucleotides match TRBD1. This CDR3 region has 15 residues. The V segment lost 4 bases and the J segment 4 bases; nucleotides outside the gene matches: 7. Germline V gene data show CDR1 as LNHDA and CDR2 as SQIVND (reference sequence). The CDR3 loop is CASSTLPGQGTEAFF. The CDR3, as DNA: TGTGCCAGTAGTACTCTTCCGGGACAGGGCACTGAAGCTTTCTTT.

J is TRBJ2-7 and V is TRBV4-2; 8 positions agree with TRBD2. The CDR3 sequence is 15 residues long. The V segment lost 2 bases and the J segment 4 bases; nucleotides outside the gene matches: 7. Germline CDR1 and CDR2: LGHNA and YNFKEQ. The CDR3 spells CASSQYSGSWYEQYF. CDR3 in DNA: TGTGCCAGCAGCCAATACAGCGGGAGTTGGTACGAGCAGTACTTC.

The chain carries TRBV11-3 and TRBJ1-1, with D uncertain. CDR1 and CDR2 from the germline V gene are SGHNT and YENEEA. This CDR3 region has 14 residues. V was pared by 2 bases and J by 1 base, with 8 bases between. The CDR3 DNA is TGTGCCAGCAGCTTACTCTTCAGGAACACTGAAGCTTTCTTT. Encoded protein: CASSLLFRNTEAFF.

The chain is built from TRBV28 and TRBJ2-7, with 7 positions matching TRBD1. The germline gives CDR1 MDHEN, CDR2 SYDVKM. This CDR3 comprises 13 residues. Losses at the gene ends were 2 bases for V and 5 bases for J; bases not matched to a gene: 3. DNA for the CDR3: TGTGCCAGCAGTTTAAGGCAGGGGGACGAGCAGTACTTC. Residues: CASSLRQGDEQYF.

The chain has TRBV7-9 and TRBJ2-5; 7 bases are shared with TRBD2. The CDR3 length is 16 residues. Germline CDR1 and CDR2: SEHNR and FQNEAQ (reference sequence). V shed 1 base and J 2 bases; nucleotides not matched to a gene: 7. CDR3 bases: TGTGCCAGCAGCTTAGAGCGGGGATCAGGGCAAGAGACCCAGTACTTC. Translated: CASSLERGSGQETQYF.

This chain links TRBV4-1 with TRBJ1-1; no firm D call. V lost 1 base and J 5 bases, leaving 14 bases between the germline ends. Germline V gives CDR1 MGHRA, CDR2 YSYEKL. This CDR3 contains 15 residues. This CDR3 reads CASSQGEGRRTEAFF. The CDR3 DNA reads as TGCGCCAGCAGCCAAGGTGAAGGGCGGAGGACTGAAGCTTTCTTT.

This sequence joins TRBV28 and TRBJ1-2, with a tentative D call TRBD1 (6 bases). The ends were cut back, 5 bases at V and 5 bases at J, with 18 bases in the middle. From germline, CDR1 is MDHEN and CDR2 SYDVKM. This CDR3 is built from 15 residues. CDR3 in DNA: TGTGCCAGCAGTGGACACAGGGACCTTTGGTATGGCTACACCTTC. Residues: CASSGHRDLWYGYTF.

The chain couples TRBV7-8 to TRBJ1-3; tentative D call: TRBD1 (5 bases). Between the trimmed V and J ends, which lost 1 base and 0 bases, there was a span of 7 bases. In germline, CDR1 is SGHVS, CDR2 FQNEAQ. The CDR3 is 15 amino acids. The CDR3 region has the DNA TGTGCCAGCAGCTTAGAGGGGAACTCTGGAAACACCATATATTTT. Translated, it gives CASSLEGNSGNTIYF.

The CDR3 loop is CAWKQGLVTEAFF. The CDR3, as DNA: TGTGCCTGGAAACAGGGTTTGGTCACTGAAGCTTTCTTT. The chain has TRBV30 and TRBJ1-1; D is possibly TRBD1 (6 bases). The CDR3 is 13 amino acids. Germline V gene lookup returns CDR1 GTSNPN and CDR2 SVGIG (reference sequence). Trimming removed 4 bases at V and 4 bases at J, with 13 bases between.

As DNA, the CDR3 is TGTGCCAGCACCCTGAGGGGGGGTTTAGGTGACGAGCAGTACTTC. Translating it yields CASTLRGGLGDEQYF. The chain has TRBV27 and TRBJ2-7, with a weak D call TRBD2 (7 bases). The CDR3 sequence is 15 residues long. V was pared by 7 bases and J by 5 bases, with 21 bases between. Germline-derived CDR1 and CDR2 are MNHEY and SMNVEV (reference sequence).

The chain is built from TRBV30 and TRBJ2-5, with D tentatively TRBD1 (5 bases). The germline gives CDR1 GTSNPN, CDR2 SVGIG (reference sequence). Trimming pared 4 bases from V and 1 base from J, leaving 10 bases between. CDR3 length equals 13 residues. CDR3 nucleotide sequence: TGTGCCTGGACCAGACAGAGCCAAGAGACCCAGTACTTC. Amino acid sequence: CAWTRQSQETQYF.